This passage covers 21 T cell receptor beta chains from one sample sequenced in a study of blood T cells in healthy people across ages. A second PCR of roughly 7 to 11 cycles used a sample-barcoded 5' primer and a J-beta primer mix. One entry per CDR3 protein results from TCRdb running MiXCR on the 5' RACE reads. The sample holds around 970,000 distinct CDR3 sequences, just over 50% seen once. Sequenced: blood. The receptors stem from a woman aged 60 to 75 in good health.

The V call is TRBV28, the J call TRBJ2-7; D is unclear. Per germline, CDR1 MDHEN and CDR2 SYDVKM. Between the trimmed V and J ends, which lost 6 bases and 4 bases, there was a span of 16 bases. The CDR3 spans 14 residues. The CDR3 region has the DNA TGTGCCAGCAGAACGGTTGGGGTTACTTACGAGCAGTACTTC. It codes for CASRTVGVTYEQYF.

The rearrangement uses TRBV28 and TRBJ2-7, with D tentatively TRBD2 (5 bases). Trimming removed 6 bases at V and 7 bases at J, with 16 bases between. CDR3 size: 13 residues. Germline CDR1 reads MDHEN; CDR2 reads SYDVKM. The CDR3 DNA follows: TGTGCCAGCAGCCAGATCGCCCCGGGGGAGCAGTACTTC. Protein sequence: CASSQIAPGEQYF.

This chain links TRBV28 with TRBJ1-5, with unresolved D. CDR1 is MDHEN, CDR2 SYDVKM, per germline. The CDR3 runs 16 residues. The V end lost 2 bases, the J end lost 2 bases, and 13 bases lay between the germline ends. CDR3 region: CASSLLNGRGNQPQHF. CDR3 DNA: TGTGCCAGCAGTTTACTTAATGGTAGGGGCAATCAGCCCCAGCATTTT.

CDR3 region: CSARRGPDEQYF. Written as DNA, the CDR3 is TGCAGTGCTAGGAGGGGGCCCGACGAGCAGTACTTC. V usage is TRBV20-1 and J usage is TRBJ2-7, with 7 bases matching TRBD1. This CDR3 is 12 amino acids long. Germline trimming cut 3 bases from V and 5 bases from J; bases unmatched to any gene: 4. CDR1 DFQATT and CDR2 SNEGSKA come from the germline V gene (reference sequence).

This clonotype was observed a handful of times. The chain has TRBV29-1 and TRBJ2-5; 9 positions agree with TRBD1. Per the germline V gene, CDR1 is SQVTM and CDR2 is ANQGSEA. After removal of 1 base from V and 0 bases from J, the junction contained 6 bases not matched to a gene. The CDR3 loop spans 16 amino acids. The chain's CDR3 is CSVEVGTGTYQETQYF. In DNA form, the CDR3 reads TGCAGCGTTGAAGTTGGGACAGGGACCTACCAAGAGACCCAGTACTTC. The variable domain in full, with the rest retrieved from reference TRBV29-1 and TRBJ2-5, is SAVISQKPSRDICQRGTSLTIQCQVDSQVTMMFWYRQQPGQSLTLIATANQGSEATYESGFVIDKFPISRPNLTFSTLTVSNMSPEDSSIYLCSVEVGTGTYQETQYFGPGTRLLVL.

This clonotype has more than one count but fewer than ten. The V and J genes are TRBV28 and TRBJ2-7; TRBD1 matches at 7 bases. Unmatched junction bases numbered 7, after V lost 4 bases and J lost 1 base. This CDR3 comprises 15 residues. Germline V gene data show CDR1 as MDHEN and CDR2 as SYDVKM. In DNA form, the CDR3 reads TGTGCCAGCAGTTCTCAAGGGGGCGGTTCCTACGAGCAGTACTTC. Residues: CASSSQGGGSYEQYF. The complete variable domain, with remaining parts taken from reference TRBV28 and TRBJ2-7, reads DVKVTQSSRYLVKRTGEKVFLECVQDMDHENMFWYRQDPGLGLRLIYFSYDVKMKEKGDIPEGYSVSREKKERFSLILESASTNQTSMYLCASSSQGGGSYEQYFGPGTRLTVT.

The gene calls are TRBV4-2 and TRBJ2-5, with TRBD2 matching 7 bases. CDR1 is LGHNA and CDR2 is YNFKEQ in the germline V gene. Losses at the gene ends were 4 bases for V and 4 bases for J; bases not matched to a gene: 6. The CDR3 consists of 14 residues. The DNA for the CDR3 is TGTGCCAGCAGCCTAGGAAGCGGGGTAGAGACCCAGTACTTC. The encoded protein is CASSLGSGVETQYF.

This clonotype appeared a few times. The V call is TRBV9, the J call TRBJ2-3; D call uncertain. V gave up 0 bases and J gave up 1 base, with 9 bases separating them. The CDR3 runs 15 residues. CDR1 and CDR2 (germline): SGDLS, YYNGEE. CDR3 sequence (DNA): TGTGCCAGCAGCGTAGGATCAGTGCGCACAGATACGCAGTATTTT. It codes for CASSVGSVRTDTQYF.

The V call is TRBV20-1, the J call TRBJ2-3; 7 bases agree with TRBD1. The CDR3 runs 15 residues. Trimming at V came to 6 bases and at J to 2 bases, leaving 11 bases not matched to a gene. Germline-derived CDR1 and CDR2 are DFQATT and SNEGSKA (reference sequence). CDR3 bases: TGCAGTGCCTCCAATAAGGACAGGCCCACAGATACGCAGTATTTT. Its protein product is CSASNKDRPTDTQYF.

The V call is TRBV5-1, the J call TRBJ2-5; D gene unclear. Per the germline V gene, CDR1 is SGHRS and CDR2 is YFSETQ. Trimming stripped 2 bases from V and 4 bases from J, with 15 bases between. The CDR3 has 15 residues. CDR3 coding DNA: TGCGCCAGCAGCTTTAGTTCCCAGGTTCGAGAGACCCAGTACTTC. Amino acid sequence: CASSFSSQVRETQYF. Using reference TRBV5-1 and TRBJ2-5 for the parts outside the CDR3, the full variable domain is KAGVTQTPRYLIKTRGQQVTLSCSPISGHRSVSWYQQTPGQGLQFLFEYFSETQRNKGNFPGRFSGRQFSNSRSEMNVSTLELGDSALYLCASSFSSQVRETQYFGPGTRLLVL.

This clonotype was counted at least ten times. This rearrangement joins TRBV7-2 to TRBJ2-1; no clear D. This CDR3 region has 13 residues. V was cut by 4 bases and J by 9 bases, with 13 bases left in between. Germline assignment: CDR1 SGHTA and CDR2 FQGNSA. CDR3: CASSSQQLSEQFF. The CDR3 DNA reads TGTGCCAGCAGCTCACAACAGTTAAGTGAGCAGTTCTTC.

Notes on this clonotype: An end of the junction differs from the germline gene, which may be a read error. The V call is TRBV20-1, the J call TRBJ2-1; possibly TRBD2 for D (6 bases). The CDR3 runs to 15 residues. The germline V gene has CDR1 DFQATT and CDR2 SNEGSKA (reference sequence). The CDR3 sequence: CSAIPGTFPYNGQFF. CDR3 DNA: TGCAGTGCAATCCCCGGGACTTTTCCCTACAATGGGCAGTTCTTC.

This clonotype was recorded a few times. CDR3 nucleotide sequence: TGTGCCAGCAGGCCTCCAGGGAGGGGGCTCAATGAGCAGTTCTTC. Encoded protein: CASRPPGRGLNEQFF. The rearrangement joins TRBV27 to TRBJ2-1; D could derive from TRBD1 or TRBD2 (7 bases each). V lost 6 bases to trimming and J lost 6 bases, with 18 bases between them. Germline CDR1 is MNHEY and CDR2 is SMNVEV (reference sequence). CDR3 length equals 15 residues.

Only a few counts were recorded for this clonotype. The CDR3 DNA is TGTGCCAGCAGCCGAAGGACTAGCGGGAGTGTGGATACGCAGTATTTT. This codes for CASSRRTSGSVDTQYF. This chain joins TRBV11-2 and TRBJ2-3; 13 bases are shared with TRBD2. Germline V CDR1 and CDR2: SGHAT, FQNNGV. V lost 5 bases, J lost 6 bases, and 8 bases stayed unmatched. The CDR3 runs to 16 residues.

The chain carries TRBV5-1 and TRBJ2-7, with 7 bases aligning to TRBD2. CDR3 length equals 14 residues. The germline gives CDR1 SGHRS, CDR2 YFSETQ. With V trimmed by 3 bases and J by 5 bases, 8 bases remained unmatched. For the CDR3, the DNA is TGCGCCAGCAGCTCCTTCGGGAGGAGCGACGAGCAGTACTTC. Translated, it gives CASSSFGRSDEQYF.

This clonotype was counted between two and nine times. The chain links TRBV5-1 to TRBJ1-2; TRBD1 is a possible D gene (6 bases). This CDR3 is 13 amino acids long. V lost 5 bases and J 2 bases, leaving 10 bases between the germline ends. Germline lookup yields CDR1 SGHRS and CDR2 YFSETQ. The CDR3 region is CASREGQNYGYTF. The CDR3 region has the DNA TGCGCCAGCAGGGAAGGACAGAACTATGGCTACACCTTC.

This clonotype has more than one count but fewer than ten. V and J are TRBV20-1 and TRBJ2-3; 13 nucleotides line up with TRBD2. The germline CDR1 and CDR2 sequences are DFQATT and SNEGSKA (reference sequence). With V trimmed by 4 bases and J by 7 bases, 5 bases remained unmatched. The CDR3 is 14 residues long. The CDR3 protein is CSAKRTSGRHTQYF. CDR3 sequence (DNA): TGCAGTGCTAAGAGGACTAGCGGGAGACATACGCAGTATTTT.

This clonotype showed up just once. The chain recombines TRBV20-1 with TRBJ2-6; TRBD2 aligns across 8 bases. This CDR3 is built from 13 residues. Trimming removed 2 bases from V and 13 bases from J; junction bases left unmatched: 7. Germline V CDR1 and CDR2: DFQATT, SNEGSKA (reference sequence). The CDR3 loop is CSARPSGSWVLTF. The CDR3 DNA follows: TGCAGTGCTAGACCTAGCGGGTCATGGGTCCTGACTTTC.

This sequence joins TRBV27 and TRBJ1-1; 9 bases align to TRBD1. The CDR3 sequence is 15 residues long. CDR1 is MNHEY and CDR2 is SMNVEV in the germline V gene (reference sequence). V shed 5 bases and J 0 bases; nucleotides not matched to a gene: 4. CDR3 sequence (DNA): TGTGCCAGCAGTCCGTGGACAGGGGTGAACACTGAAGCTTTCTTT. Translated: CASSPWTGVNTEAFF.

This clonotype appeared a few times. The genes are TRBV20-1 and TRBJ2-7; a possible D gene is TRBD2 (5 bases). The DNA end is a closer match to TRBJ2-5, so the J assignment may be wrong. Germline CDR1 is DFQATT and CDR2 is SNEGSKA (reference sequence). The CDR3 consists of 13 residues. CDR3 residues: CSAPSGGGKTQYF. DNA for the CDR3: TGCAGTGCACCGAGCGGAGGAGGAAAGACCCAGTACTTC.

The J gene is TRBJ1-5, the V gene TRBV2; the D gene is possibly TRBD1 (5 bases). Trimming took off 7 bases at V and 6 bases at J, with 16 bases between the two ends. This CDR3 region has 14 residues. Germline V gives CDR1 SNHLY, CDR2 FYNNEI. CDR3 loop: CASTVLGGGQPQHF. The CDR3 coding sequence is TGTGCCAGCACCGTGTTGGGGGGAGGTCAGCCCCAGCATTTT. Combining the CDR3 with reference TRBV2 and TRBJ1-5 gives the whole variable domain EPEVTQTPSHQVTQMGQEVILRCVPISNHLYFYWYRQILGQKVEFLVSFYNNEISEKSEIFDDQFSVERPDGSNFTLKIRSTKLEDSAMYFCASTVLGGGQPQHFGDGTRLSIL.